This entry is about one TCR beta chain. Looked up from germline, CDR1 is LNHDA and CDR2 is SQIVND (reference sequence). CDR3 length: 14 amino acids. V dropped 5 bases and J dropped 3; count of bases not matched to a gene: 4. The data originate from a study of blood T cell repertoires in COVID-19. Here immunoSEQ multiplex PCR was the method, and the copy in TCRdb shows in-frame clones only, minus some. The sample has hundreds of thousands of clones; 75% to 90% are singletons. Sequences were obtained from PBMCs or T cells enriched from blood (not recorded which). The source of this sequence is a woman aged 40 to 49 with acute COVID-19. The chain uses TRBV19 and TRBJ2-7; 10 bases match TRBD2. The CDR3 is CASSLRLAGYEQYF. CDR3 nucleotide sequence: TGTGCCAGTAGTCTCCGACTAGCGGGCTACGAGCAGTACTTC.